This record looks at one T cell receptor (beta chain) sequence and its context. These data belong to a study of cytomegalovirus exposure and HLA in healthy donors. PCR involved 60 Vbeta and 13 Jbeta primers. Method: immunoSEQ multiplex PCR; TCRdb's copy keeps in-frame clones and lacks some. The sample has some 180,000 clones, over 70% seen once. Trimming pared 0 bases from V and 1 base from J, leaving 12 bases between. This CDR3 is built from 16 residues. Germline lookup yields CDR1 MNHEY and CDR2 SVGAGI. Specimen: PBMCs. The rearrangement joins TRBV6-5 to TRBJ1-1; TRBD1 might be the D (6 bases). The receptor's source is a male donor in good health and CMV-seronegative. The CDR3: CASSYSFSTGNTEAFF. CDR3 in DNA: TGTGCCAGCAGTTACTCGTTCTCGACAGGGAACACTGAAGCTTTCTTT.